This TCR beta chain was documented in a study of response to subunit inactivated influenza vaccine. General study points: The authors put forward the suggestion that each seasonal influenza vaccination may bring in only a limited number of new T cells.

In this sample, this clonotype turned up many times. Its target is not known. CDR3 length: 16 amino acids. V lost 0 bases to trimming and J lost 1 base; unmatched junction nucleotides: 4. Germline CDR1 LGHNA, CDR2 YSLEER. TCRdb called the RT-PCR reads again in MiXCR, with one record for every CDR3 protein. Of around 710,000 distinct CDR3 sequences detected, roughly 13% appear once; the ten largest clones hold around 7.3%. The rearrangement links TRBV4-3 to TRBJ2-3, with 7 bases aligning to TRBD2. The sample was PBMCs from blood, taken about 14 days before vaccination. The sequence was obtained from a man in his fifties who received an inactivated influenza vaccine. The CDR3 nucleotides are TGCGCCAGCAGCCAAGATGGCGCGGGGGGCACAGATACGCAGTATTTT. Its translation: CASSQDGAGGTDTQYF.